This T cell receptor (beta chain) emerged from a study of T-cell memory formation after mild COVID-19. Constant-segment primers served in 5'RACE that generated TCR alpha and TCR beta cDNA libraries bearing sample barcodes and UMIs. In TCRdb, the 5' RACE reads were re-called with MiXCR into one record per CDR3 protein. This sample has roughly 600,000 distinct CDR3 sequences, with roughly 17% found just once. The ends were cut back, 0 bases at V and 1 base at J, with 9 bases in the middle. The CDR3 contains 14 residues. From germline, CDR1 is DFQATT and CDR2 SNEGSKA (reference sequence). This clonotype was found a few times.

What was sequenced was PBMCs or a T cell subset sorted from them (not recorded which). The TCR comes from an adult woman who had mild COVID-19 (a few samples of this study predate the infection). Cell type and time point are not known. The chain employs TRBV20-1 and TRBJ2-5; D is unclear. CDR3 sequence: CSAREPVSQETQYF. The DNA of the CDR3 is TGCAGTGCTAGAGAACCCGTAAGCCAAGAGACCCAGTACTTC.